This section outlines one T cell receptor beta chain sequence together with its context. These data originate in a study of OX40 agonist ivuxolimab in advanced cancers. Study-level background: Cancers in dose escalation were hepatocellular, melanoma, renal cell and head and neck. Of the participants, approximately 38% had some prior anti-PD-1, anti-PD-L1 or anti-CTLA-4 therapy, which was allowed. One hepatocellular carcinoma and a couple of cutaneous melanoma patients partially responded.

The protocol was immunoSEQ multiplex PCR, while the TCRdb copy is restricted to in-frame clones and leaves out a portion. The sample has under 95,000 clones; 70% to 90% are singletons. The CDR3 consists of 18 residues. The germline CDR1 and CDR2 sequences are LGHNA and YNFKEQ. Trimming removed 0 bases from V and 4 bases from J; junction bases left unmatched: 10. This sample comprised CD4+ or CD8+ T cells sorted from blood, obtained in a trial of the OX40 agonist ivuxolimab. This TCR was sampled from an adult with an advanced solid tumor such as melanoma, head and neck, liver or kidney cancer. The chain recombines TRBV4-2 with TRBJ2-7; TRBD1 agrees at 12 bases. CDR3: CASSQDLGGTGGWYEQYF. The CDR3 DNA sequence: TGTGCCAGCAGCCAAGATTTAGGCGGGACAGGGGGCTGGTACGAGCAGTACTTC.